This entry lists 15 T cell receptor beta chains sequenced from one sample in a study of control samples from healthy donors and cancer patients. TCRdb's copy holds only in-frame clones and misses some; the assay was immunoSEQ multiplex PCR. This sample has over 85,000 clones; approximately 84% occur once, and the top ten carry around 40%. Sequencing was performed on PBMCs. These receptors were collected from a man aged 65-85 years with lung cancer.

This chain joins TRBV5-4 and TRBJ2-5, with 9 bases lining up with TRBD2. Germline V gene sequence: CDR1 SGHNT, CDR2 YYREEE (reference sequence). The CDR3 runs 18 residues. The V segment lost 2 bases and the J segment 1 base; nucleotides outside the gene matches: 12. The chain's CDR3 is CASSLRVASAGGQETQYF. Here the CDR3 DNA reads TGTGCCAGCAGCTTAAGGGTGGCGTCAGCGGGGGGCCAAGAGACCCAGTACTTC.

Turning to this clone: The sample contains more than one DNA sequence encoding this CDR3. This chain uses TRBV29-1 with TRBJ1-3, with D possibly TRBD1 on 5 matching bases. The V end was cut by 2 bases, the J end by 7 bases, with 6 bases between. This CDR3 comprises 11 residues. Per germline, CDR1 SQVTM and CDR2 ANQGSEA. CDR3 sequence: CSVEWGNTIYF. Here the CDR3 DNA reads TGCAGCGTTGAATGGGGGAACACCATATATTTT.

V is TRBV6-1 and J is TRBJ1-1, with D possibly TRBD1 on 5 matching bases. CDR1 is MNHNS and CDR2 is SASEGT in the germline V gene. V was cut by 1 base and J by 10 bases, with 19 bases left in between. The CDR3 is 15 amino acids. The CDR3 loop is CASSEVWVGSRGAFF. In DNA, the CDR3 is TGTGCCAGCAGTGAAGTATGGGTGGGGAGTAGGGGAGCTTTCTTT.

CDR3 residues: CASSLARVTYEQYF. DNA for the CDR3: TGTGCCAGCAGCTTAGCGCGGGTCACCTACGAGCAGTACTTC. The chain couples TRBV7-2 to TRBJ2-7, with D possibly being TRBD2 (5 bases). Germline V gene data show CDR1 as SGHTA and CDR2 as FQGNSA. CDR3 size: 14 residues. V shed 0 bases and J shed 2 bases, with 8 bases lying between them. The variable domain in full, completed from reference TRBV7-2 and TRBJ2-7, reads GAGVSQSPSNKVTEKGKDVELRCDPISGHTALYWYRQSLGQGLEFLIYFQGNSAPDKSGLPSDRFSAERTGGSVSTLTIQRTQQEDSAVYLCASSLARVTYEQYFGPGTRLTVT.

This chain connects TRBV27 to TRBJ2-5; a weak D match, TRBD2 (6 bases). Per the germline V gene, CDR1 is MNHEY and CDR2 is SMNVEV (reference sequence). The V end lost 5 bases, the J end lost 4 bases, and 17 bases lay between the germline ends. This CDR3 comprises 15 residues. The DNA for the CDR3 is TGTGCCAGCAGTCCGATCGACCGGGGGAGAGAGACCCAGTACTTC. It translates to CASSPIDRGRETQYF.

This rearrangement joins TRBV7-9 to TRBJ2-5, with no clear D. The germline CDR1 and CDR2 sequences are SEHNR and FQNEAQ (reference sequence). This CDR3 spans 13 amino acids. Trimming took 5 bases from V and 5 from J, leaving 12 bases between them. The CDR3 here is CASSTWLEETQYF. CDR3 bases: TGTGCCAGCAGCACCTGGCTAGAGGAGACCCAGTACTTC.

The V call is TRBV27, the J call TRBJ1-1; 7 positions agree with TRBD1. The V gene end was trimmed by 4 bases and the J gene end by 0 bases; junction bases not matched to a gene: 2. Germline CDR1 and CDR2: MNHEY and SMNVEV (reference sequence). This CDR3 contains 14 residues. The CDR3 region is CASSYRGMNTEAFF. The CDR3 bases are TGTGCCAGCAGTTACAGGGGAATGAACACTGAAGCTTTCTTT.

V gene TRBV10-2 combines with J gene TRBJ2-1; no firm D call. CDR3 length: 12 residues. The germline CDR1 and CDR2 sequences are WSHSY and SAAADI. Trimming pared 6 bases from V and 10 bases from J, leaving 13 bases between. The CDR3 DNA reads TGCGCCAGCAGCATAGGTGTGACGGAGCAGTTCTTC. Its translation: CASSIGVTEQFF.

The chain links TRBV5-1 to TRBJ2-3; 12 positions match TRBD2. In germline, CDR1 is SGHRS, CDR2 YFSETQ. The CDR3 is 17 residues long. J gave up 2 bases and V 2 bases, and 6 bases lay outside the gene matches. The CDR3 DNA reads TGCGCCAGCAGCTTCGGGCTAGCGGGGGGGAACACAGATACGCAGTATTTT. This encodes CASSFGLAGGNTDTQYF.

The chain links TRBV29-1 to TRBJ1-2; D perhaps matches TRBD1 (6 bases). The CDR3 covers 10 residues. CDR1 and CDR2 from the germline V gene are SQVTM and ANQGSEA. With 6 bases removed from V and 4 bases from J, the gap between germline ends came to 6 bases. The CDR3 loop is CSVDSYGYTF. CDR3 coding DNA: TGCAGCGTGGACAGCTATGGCTACACCTTC.

A single count supports this clone. The chain recombines TRBV5-1 with TRBJ2-4; no clear D gene. CDR3 size: 15 residues. Trimming pared 4 bases from V and 6 bases from J, leaving 17 bases between. Germline lookup yields CDR1 SGHRS and CDR2 YFSETQ. The chain's CDR3 is CASSVTSDPRNIQYF. The CDR3 nucleotides are TGCGCCAGCAGCGTGACTTCCGATCCCAGAAACATTCAGTACTTC.

V usage is TRBV14 and J usage is TRBJ1-1; D is ambiguous. The CDR3 has 14 residues. V was pared by 4 bases and J by 1 base, with 10 bases between. Germline V CDR1 and CDR2: SGHDN, FVKESK. In DNA form, the CDR3 reads TGTGCCAGCAGCCTCCTGGGCGGGAACACTGAAGCTTTCTTT. Its translation is CASSLLGGNTEAFF.

The chain couples TRBV19 to TRBJ1-2, with unresolved D. There are 15 residues in the CDR3. Germline CDR1 and CDR2: LNHDA and SQIVND (reference sequence). V shed 1 base and J shed 4 bases, with 13 bases lying between them. CDR3 protein: CASSIATDGPYGYTF. In nucleotides, the CDR3 is TGTGCCAGTAGTATAGCCACCGACGGGCCCTATGGCTACACCTTC.

In DNA, the CDR3 is TGTGCCAGCAGCCAAGATCGGCGGGGGAACACCGGGGAGCTGTTTTTT. This sequence encodes CASSQDRRGNTGELFF. The V gene is TRBV4-2, the J gene TRBJ2-2; perhaps TRBD2 as D (6 bases). The germline CDR1 and CDR2 sequences are LGHNA and YNFKEQ. This CDR3 spans 16 amino acids. V was clipped by 0 bases and J by 1 base, with 9 bases between them.

This clone was picked up many times. This chain connects TRBV19 to TRBJ1-5; D call uncertain. V was clipped by 6 bases and J by 0 bases, with 15 bases between them. Germline V CDR1 and CDR2: LNHDA, SQIVND (reference sequence). CDR3 length: 16 residues. The CDR3 spells CASSLGKGYSNQPQHF. The CDR3, as DNA: TGTGCCAGTAGCCTGGGGAAGGGTTATAGCAATCAGCCCCAGCATTTT.